The source of this TCR beta chain is a study of early T cells in non-severe SARS-CoV-2 infection. Germline V gene lookup returns CDR1 WSHSY and CDR2 SAAADI. There are 14 residues in the CDR3. Deletions cut 4 bases from V and 2 bases from J, with 11 bases between. MiXCR, applied by TCRdb to the 5' RACE reads, yields one record per CDR3 protein. The sample shows roughly 120,000 distinct CDR3 sequences, 15% of them seen only once. The chain is built from TRBV10-2 and TRBJ2-5, with D unresolved. The sample was whole blood. The receptor was isolated from an adult who was a healthcare worker with PCR-confirmed SARS-CoV-2 infection or an uninfected control (not recorded which). CDR3 sequence (DNA): TGCGCCAGCAGTGTCAGGAAACAGCAAGAGACCCAGTACTTC. It codes for CASSVRKQQETQYF.